The T cell receptor (beta chain) described here comes from a study of identical twins. Study-level results: Zero-insertion results could be subject to partial confounding by invariant MAIT and iNKT cells.

Germline loops: CDR1 SEHNR, CDR2 FQNEAQ (reference sequence). Trimming cost V 7 bases and J 1 base; bases outside gene matches: 7. This CDR3 is built from 15 residues. With template switching, a universal primer site was added, and the cDNA carried unique molecular identifiers. In TCRdb, the 5' RACE reads were re-called with MiXCR into one record per CDR3 protein. The sample includes approximately 260,000 distinct CDR3 sequences, roughly an eighth seen only once; the top ten take under 9.5%. Concerning this clonotype itself: Its antigen is currently unknown.

The origin of this receptor is a woman in her late teens or twenties in good health. The specimen was memory (CD45RO+) T cells sorted from blood. V gene TRBV7-9 combines with J gene TRBJ2-5; TRBD2 matches at 9 bases. The CDR3 loop is CASTETSGTQETQYF. In DNA, the CDR3 is TGTGCCAGCACTGAGACTAGCGGTACCCAAGAGACCCAGTACTTC.